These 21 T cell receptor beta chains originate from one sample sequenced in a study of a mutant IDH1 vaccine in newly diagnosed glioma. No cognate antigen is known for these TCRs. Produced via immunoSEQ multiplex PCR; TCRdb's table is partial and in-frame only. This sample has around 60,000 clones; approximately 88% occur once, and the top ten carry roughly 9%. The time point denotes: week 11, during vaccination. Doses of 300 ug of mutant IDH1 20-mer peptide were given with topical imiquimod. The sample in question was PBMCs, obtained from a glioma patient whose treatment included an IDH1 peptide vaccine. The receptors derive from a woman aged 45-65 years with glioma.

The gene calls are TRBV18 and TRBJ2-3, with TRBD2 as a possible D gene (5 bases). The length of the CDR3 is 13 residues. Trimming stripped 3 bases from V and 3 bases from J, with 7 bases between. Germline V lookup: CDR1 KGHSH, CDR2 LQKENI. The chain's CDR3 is CASSPRLTDTQYF. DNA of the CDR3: TGTGCCAGCTCACCTAGACTAACAGATACGCAGTATTTT.

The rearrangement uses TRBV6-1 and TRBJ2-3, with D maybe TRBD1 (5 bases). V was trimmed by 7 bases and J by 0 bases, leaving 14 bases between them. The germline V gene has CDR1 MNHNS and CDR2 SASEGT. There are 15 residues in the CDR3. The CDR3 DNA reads TGTGCCAGCATAAGACCAGGGTTAAGCACAGATACGCAGTATTTT. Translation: CASIRPGLSTDTQYF.

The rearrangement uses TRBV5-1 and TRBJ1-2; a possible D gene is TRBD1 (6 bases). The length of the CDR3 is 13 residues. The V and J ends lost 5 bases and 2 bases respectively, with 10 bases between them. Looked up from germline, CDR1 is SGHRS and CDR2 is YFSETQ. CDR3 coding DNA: TGCGCCAGCAGGTGGGACACGAACTATGGCTACACCTTC. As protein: CASRWDTNYGYTF.

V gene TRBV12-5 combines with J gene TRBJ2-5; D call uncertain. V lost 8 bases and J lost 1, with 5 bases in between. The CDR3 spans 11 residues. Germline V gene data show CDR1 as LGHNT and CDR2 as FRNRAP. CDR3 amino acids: CASRVQETQYF. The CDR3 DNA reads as TGTGCTAGTAGAGTCCAAGAGACCCAGTACTTC.

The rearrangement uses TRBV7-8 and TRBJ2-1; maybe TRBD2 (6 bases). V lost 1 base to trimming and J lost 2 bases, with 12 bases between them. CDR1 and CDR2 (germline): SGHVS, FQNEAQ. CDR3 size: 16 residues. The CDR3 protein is CASSLGAGSTYNEQFF. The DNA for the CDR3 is TGTGCCAGCAGCTTAGGCGCGGGGTCGACCTACAATGAGCAGTTCTTC.

CDR3 region: CASSLSSGTAYEQYF. CDR3 nucleotides: TGTGCCAGCAGTTTAAGTTCGGGGACAGCCTACGAGCAGTACTTC. The genes are TRBV27 and TRBJ2-7; 7 nucleotides align to TRBD1. The trim removed 2 bases at V and 2 bases at J, leaving 6 bases unmatched. Germline CDR1 MNHEY, CDR2 SMNVEV (reference sequence). This CDR3 contains 15 residues.

The CDR3 sequence is CASSPSATYGYTF. CDR3 DNA sequence: TGTGCCAGCTCACCGTCGGCCACTTATGGCTACACCTTC. V is TRBV18 and J is TRBJ1-2; D is ambiguous. Germline-derived CDR1 and CDR2 are KGHSH and LQKENI. The CDR3 consists of 13 residues. Trimming stripped 3 bases from V and 5 bases from J, with 10 bases between.

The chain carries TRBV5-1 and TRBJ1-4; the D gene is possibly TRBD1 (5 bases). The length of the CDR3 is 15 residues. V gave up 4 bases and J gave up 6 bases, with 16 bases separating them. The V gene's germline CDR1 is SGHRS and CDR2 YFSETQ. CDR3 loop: CASSMGWGKDEKLFF. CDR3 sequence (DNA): TGCGCCAGCAGCATGGGGTGGGGGAAGGATGAAAAACTGTTTTTT.

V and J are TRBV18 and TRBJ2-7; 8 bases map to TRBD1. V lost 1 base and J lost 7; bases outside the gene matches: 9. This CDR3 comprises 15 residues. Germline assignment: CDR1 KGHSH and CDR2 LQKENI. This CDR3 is CASSPLGQGVREQYF. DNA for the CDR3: TGTGCCAGCTCACCACTCGGACAGGGAGTGAGGGAGCAGTACTTC.

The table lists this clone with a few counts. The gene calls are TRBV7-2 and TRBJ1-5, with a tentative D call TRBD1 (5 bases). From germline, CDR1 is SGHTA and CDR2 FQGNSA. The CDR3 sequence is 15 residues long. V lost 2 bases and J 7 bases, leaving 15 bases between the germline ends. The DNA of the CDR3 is TGTGCCAGCAGCTTAAAGGAGGGCGGGGGGCAGCCCCAGCATTTT. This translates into CASSLKEGGGQPQHF.

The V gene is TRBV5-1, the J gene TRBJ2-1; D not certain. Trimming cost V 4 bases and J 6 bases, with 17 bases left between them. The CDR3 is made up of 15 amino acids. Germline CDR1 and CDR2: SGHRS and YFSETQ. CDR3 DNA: TGCGCCAGCAGCGCCTCGGCTGGGGATGGCAATGAGCAGTTCTTC. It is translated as CASSASAGDGNEQFF.

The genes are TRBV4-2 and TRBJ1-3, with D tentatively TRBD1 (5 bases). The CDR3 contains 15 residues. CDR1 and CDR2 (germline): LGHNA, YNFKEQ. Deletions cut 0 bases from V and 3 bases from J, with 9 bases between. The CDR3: CASSQEGAYGNTIYF. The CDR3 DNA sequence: TGTGCCAGCAGCCAAGAAGGGGCTTATGGAAACACCATATATTTT.

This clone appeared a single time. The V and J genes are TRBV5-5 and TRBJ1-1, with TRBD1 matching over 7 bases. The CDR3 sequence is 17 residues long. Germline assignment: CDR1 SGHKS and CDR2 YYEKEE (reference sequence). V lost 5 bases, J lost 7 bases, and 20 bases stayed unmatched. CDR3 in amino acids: CASSSHQGGVFGDEAFF. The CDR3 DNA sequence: TGTGCCAGCAGTTCCCATCAGGGGGGAGTTTTTGGGGATGAAGCTTTCTTT.

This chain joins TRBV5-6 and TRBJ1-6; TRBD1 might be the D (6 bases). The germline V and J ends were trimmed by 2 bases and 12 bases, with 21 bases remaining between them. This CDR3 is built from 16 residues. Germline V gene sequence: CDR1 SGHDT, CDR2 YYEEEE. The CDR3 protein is CASSLGVGQRSGPLHF. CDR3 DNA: TGTGCCAGCAGCTTAGGTGTCGGACAGAGATCGGGACCCCTCCACTTT.

CDR3 residues: CATSRRITSSGANVLTF. For the CDR3, the DNA is TGTGCCACCAGCAGACGAATAACAAGCTCTGGGGCCAACGTCCTGACTTTC. The J gene is TRBJ2-6, the V gene TRBV15; D unclear. Looked up from germline, CDR1 is LNHNV and CDR2 is YYDKDF (reference sequence). Trimming shortened V by 2 bases and J by 0 bases, and 11 bases separated the two germline ends. The CDR3 runs to 17 residues.

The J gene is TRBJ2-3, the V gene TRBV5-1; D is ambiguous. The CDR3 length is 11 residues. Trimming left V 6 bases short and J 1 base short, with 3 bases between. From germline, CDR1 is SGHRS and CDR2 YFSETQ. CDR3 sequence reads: CASTRTDTQYF. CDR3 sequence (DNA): TGCGCCAGCACCCGCACAGATACGCAGTATTTT.

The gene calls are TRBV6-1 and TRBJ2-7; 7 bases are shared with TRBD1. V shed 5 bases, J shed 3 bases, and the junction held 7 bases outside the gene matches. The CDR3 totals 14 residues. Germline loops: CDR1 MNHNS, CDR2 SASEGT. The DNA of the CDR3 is TGTGCCAGCAGTCAAGGGGGCGCAGGCTACGAGCAGTACTTC. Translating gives CASSQGGAGYEQYF.

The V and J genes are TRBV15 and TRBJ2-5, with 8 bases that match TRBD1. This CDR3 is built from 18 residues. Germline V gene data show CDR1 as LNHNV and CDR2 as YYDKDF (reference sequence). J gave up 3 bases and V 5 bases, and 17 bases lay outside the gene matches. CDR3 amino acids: CATSQVGGQGVSKETQYF. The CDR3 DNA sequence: TGTGCCACCAGCCAGGTGGGAGGACAGGGAGTGTCGAAAGAGACCCAGTACTTC.

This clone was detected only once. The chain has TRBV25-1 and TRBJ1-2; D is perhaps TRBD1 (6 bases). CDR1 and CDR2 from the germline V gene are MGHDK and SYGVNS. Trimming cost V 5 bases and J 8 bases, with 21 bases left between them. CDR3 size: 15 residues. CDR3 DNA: TGTGCCAGCAGTCATGGGGGGCTGACCCTTGGGGGCTACACCTTC. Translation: CASSHGGLTLGGYTF.

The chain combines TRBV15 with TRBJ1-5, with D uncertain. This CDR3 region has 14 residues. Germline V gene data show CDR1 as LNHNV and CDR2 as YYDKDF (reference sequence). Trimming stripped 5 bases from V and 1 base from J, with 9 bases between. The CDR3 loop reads CATSEGSSNQPQHF. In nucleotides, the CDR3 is TGTGCCACCAGCGAAGGGTCCAGCAATCAGCCCCAGCATTTT.

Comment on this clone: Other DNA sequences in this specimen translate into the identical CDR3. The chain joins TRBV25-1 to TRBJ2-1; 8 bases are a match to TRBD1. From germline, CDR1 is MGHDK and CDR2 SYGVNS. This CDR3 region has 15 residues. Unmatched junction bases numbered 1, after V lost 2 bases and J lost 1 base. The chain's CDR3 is CASSETGGSYNEQFF. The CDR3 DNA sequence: TGTGCCAGCAGTGAAACAGGGGGTTCCTACAATGAGCAGTTCTTC.